The source of this T cell receptor beta chain is a study of blood T cells in healthy people across ages. Overall study findings and caveats: No one knew whether donors had CMV, which possibly confounded expanded clonotype changes. Strong correlation linked observed beta diversity and percent naive T cells. A roughly linear fall in TCR beta diversity per million T cells was seen with increasing age.

Each sample provided at least 5 micrograms of extracted total RNA. This clonotype was detected ten times or more. Its antigen is unidentified. PCR was performed a second time for roughly 6 to 12 cycles using a sample-barcoded 5' primer and a J-beta primer mix. From the 5' RACE reads, TCRdb called clonotypes with MiXCR, one entry per CDR3 protein. Among hundreds of thousands of distinct CDR3 sequences listed, 32% were seen once. V dropped 4 bases and J dropped 2 bases, with 13 bases sitting between them. This CDR3 has 15 residues. CDR1 is SGHTA, CDR2 FQGNSA, per germline. The sequencing input was blood. The source is a woman of 80 years or more in good health. The chain couples TRBV7-2 to TRBJ2-3, with no clear D. The CDR3 nucleotides read TGTGCCAGCAGCTCGCGCCACGGCGCCACAGATACGCAGTATTTT. Its translation is CASSSRHGATDTQYF. The full variable domain, completed using reference TRBV7-2 and TRBJ2-3, is GAGVSQSPSNKVTEKGKDVELRCDPISGHTALYWYRQSLGQGLEFLIYFQGNSAPDKSGLPSDRFSAERTGGSVSTLTIQRTQQEDSAVYLCASSSRHGATDTQYFGPGTRLTVL.